This is a list of T cell receptor beta chains from one sample in a study of CD8+ T cells in alopecia areata. Some clones are missing from TCRdb's copy, which holds only in-frame ones; the method was immunoSEQ multiplex PCR. The repertoire holds about 200,000 clones, around 50% seen once, with approximately 4.9% in the top ten. The specimen sequenced was CD8+ T cells sorted from blood. The receptors come from a human donor in good health. Each CDR3 is given with its conserved first and last residue. D genes are given only for firm matches. Not every row has a clone size; where given, it reads once, few, many or a size class.

TRBJ2-6 16 TRBV10-3 NA NA CATRSGGEAGANVLTF TGTGCCACCCGGTCAGGGGGGGAGGCCGGGGCCAACGTCCTGACTTTC
TRBJ2-3 15 TRBV27 NA TRBD2 CASSLWGLAVDTQYF TGTGCCAGCAGTTTATGGGGACTAGCCGTAGATACGCAGTATTTT
TRBJ1-2 11 TRBV2 NA TRBD1 CASDRGDGYTF TGTGCCAGCGACAGGGGGGATGGCTACACCTTC
TRBJ2-7 14 TRBV9 NA NA CASSVRQVPYEQYF TGTGCCAGCAGCGTTCGACAGGTCCCCTACGAGCAGTACTTC
TRBJ2-5 14 TRBV4-1 NA NA CASSQGVGKETQYF TGCGCCAGCAGCCAAGGGGTTGGGAAAGAGACCCAGTACTTC
TRBJ2-1 13 TRBV4-2 few NA CASSQSLRNEQFF TGTGCCAGCAGCCAATCTTTAAGGAATGAGCAGTTCTTC
TRBJ2-1 16 TRBV2 NA TRBD2 CASSALAGSSYNEQFF TGTGCCAGCAGTGCCTTAGCGGGGAGCTCCTACAATGAGCAGTTCTTC
TRBJ2-7 14 TRBV12-5 few NA CASGLGSGRDEQYF TGTGCTAGTGGTTTGGGATCCGGGAGAGACGAGCAGTACTTC
TRBJ1-1 13 TRBV9 once NA CASSVGDNTEAFF TGTGCCAGCAGCGTAGGGGATAACACTGAAGCTTTCTTT
TRBJ1-1 13 TRBV7-8 once NA CASSLYQGSEAFF TGTGCCAGCAGCTTATACCAGGGGTCTGAAGCTTTCTTT
TRBJ2-7 13 TRBV4-1 few NA CASSQDGEGEQYF TGCGCCAGCAGCCAAGATGGAGAGGGAGAGCAGTACTTC
TRBJ1-6 12 TRBV5-6 NA NA CASSLGDSPLHF TGTGCCAGCAGCTTGGGTGATTCACCCCTCCACTTT
TRBJ1-6 16 TRBV9 NA NA CASSDGSSSYNSPLHF TGTGCCAGCAGCGACGGATCAAGCTCCTATAATTCACCCCTCCACTTT
TRBJ2-5 15 TRBV2 NA TRBD2 CASSLTSGVQETQYF TGTGCCAGCAGCTTGACTAGCGGGGTCCAAGAGACCCAGTACTTC
TRBJ1-1 13 TRBV9 NA NA CASSSPGDTEAFF TGTGCCAGCAGCTCGCCGGGGGACACTGAAGCTTTCTTT
TRBJ2-1 12 TRBV5-6 NA NA CASSRTDNEQFF TGTGCCAGCAGCCGTACGGACAATGAGCAGTTCTTC
TRBJ2-1 11 TRBV30 NA NA CAWSETDEQFF TGTGCCTGGAGTGAGACAGATGAGCAGTTCTTC
TRBJ2-2 12 TRBV29-1 NA NA CSVVSETGELFF TGCAGCGTTGTGAGCGAGACCGGGGAGCTGTTTTTT
TRBJ1-2 13 TRBV5-6 NA NA CASSSYSGPGYTF TGTGCCAGCAGCTCCTATTCTGGACCGGGCTACACCTTC
TRBJ1-6 12 TRBV7-9 NA NA CASSLYGLPLHF TGTGCCAGCAGCCTCTACGGTTTACCCCTCCACTTT
TRBJ1-1 15 TRBV12-5 NA TRBD1 CASGLSTGKNTEAFF TGTGCTAGTGGTTTGTCGACAGGGAAGAACACTGAAGCTTTCTTT
TRBJ1-1 12 TRBV30 NA NA CAWSVMNTEAFF TGTGCCTGGAGTGTTATGAACACTGAAGCTTTCTTT
TRBJ2-2 13 TRBV25-1 NA NA CASSELPGRELFF TGTGCCAGCAGTGAATTGCCAGGCCGGGAGCTGTTTTTT
TRBJ2-1 13 TRBV2 NA TRBD2 CASSPGLANEQFF TGTGCCAGCAGCCCGGGACTAGCGAATGAGCAGTTCTTC
TRBJ2-5 11 TRBV2 few NA CASSHQETQYF TGTGCCAGCAGCCACCAAGAGACCCAGTACTTC
TRBJ2-5 14 TRBV2 NA NA CASISDGSQETQYF TGTGCCAGCATTTCGGACGGATCCCAAGAGACCCAGTACTTC
TRBJ2-7 14 TRBV9 few NA CASSVGDRFYEQYF TGTGCCAGCAGCGTAGGCGACAGATTCTACGAGCAGTACTTC
TRBJ1-1 15 TRBV4-1 NA NA CASRLEPGVNTEAFF TGCGCCAGCAGGCTTGAACCCGGGGTGAACACTGAAGCTTTCTTT